This T cell receptor beta chain comes out of a study of shared clonotypes between healthy human individuals (TCRdb year 2020). For context, the study as a whole: A couple of women and three men aged 18 to 49 years were included in the cohort. For each donor, CD4 naive and CD4 memory were each given three plates, CD8 naive was given two plates, and CD8 memory was given one plate. To estimate repertoire size and how much clonotypes are shared between individuals, the study performed deep sequencing of blood TCR repertoires from about 5 healthy adults. Different laboratories and diverse techniques were used to prepare libraries and sequence TCR repertoires, to increase sequencing depth and limit assay-specific biases. Per donor, leukapheresis produced somewhere between about 0.8 and 9 billion PBMCs. What the work shows at the level of the full study, not this receptor alone: Even with the large sequencing depth, rarefaction of the sorted-subset datasets indicated that sequencing was incomplete. Clonotypes shared by all four sorted-subset donors showed higher generation probabilities than non-shared clonotypes. Larger estimated clonotype richness was generally found for naive subsets than for memory subsets. Sharing across four donors was observed for about 5% of naive CD4, over 3% of naive CD8, around 2.5% of memory CD4, and about 0.4% of memory CD8 clonotypes. The small number of donors limited the genetic and exposure-history diversity represented. Sampling was restricted to blood, and TCR repertoires in tissue are likely to differ from TCR repertoires in blood. Based on pairwise subsampling, the degree of clonotype sharing among donors was expected to be affected by sequencing depth.

CDR1 SQVTM and CDR2 ANQGSEA were looked up in the germline V gene. Germline trimming: 1 base from V, 3 bases from J; junction bases outside gene matches: 5. Its CDR3 holds 15 amino acids, cysteine through phenylalanine. The only DNA kept is the CDR3, 45 bases in frame from the first base. Using the deep immunoSEQ assay, TCR CDR3 regions were amplified from genomic DNA by multiplex PCR. Extracted genomic DNA from each cell subset was distributed evenly across all wells of several immunoSEQ 96-well plates, and each plate was treated as a replicate. For sorted subsets, approximately 190 ng genomic DNA, equal to 25,000 to 35,000 T cell genomes, was loaded into each replicate PCR. Purified libraries were quantified with a Qubit 3.0 fluorometer, sized on a Bioanalyzer 2100, and re-quantified with the KAPA Library Quantification kit. Every immunoSEQ 96-well plate was sequenced on a dedicated single-read 150-cycle Illumina NextSeq 550 flow cell. The study's own analysis went as follows. The immunoSEQ output contained only junctional sequences without quality scores, so filtering could not match that applied to full-length reads. Sequences were annotated with PyIR, a Python wrapper for IgBLAST v1.9, and V/J genes and CDR3 were assigned using IMGT germline references. Any read was removed if the V/J assignment was weak (E-value above 1e-6), the CDR3 was missing, or the read contained stop codons, out-of-frame junctions, or ambiguous translated residues. V3J clonotypes were defined by identical inferred V gene, J gene, and CDR3 amino acid sequence. Percentage overlap between repertoires was computed as shared unique clonotypes divided by the size of the smaller repertoire. RTK rarefaction, the Chao1 estimator, and Recon v2.1 estimates of unobserved clonotypes were used to assess repertoire richness. OLGA was used to compute generation probabilities for all TCRbeta clonotypes that the gDNA method yielded from a handful of donors. Drawn from immuneACCESS, this table holds only the in-frame rearrangements with V and J called that TCRdb kept. Clones are partly lost; checked studies trace under half to an unresolved V gene and leave the rest unexplained. The V and J calls and the clone size are those of that table, but D and trimming were determined from the DNA. This sample has 550,000 to 650,000 clones in its table, and approximately 96% of those were observed once. The top ten constitute more than 0.085% of the sample.

A word on this clone: Its antigen target is currently unknown. The record has no base qualities; no much larger clone is one base away.

For the CD8 naive samples, CD45RO-negative cells were positively selected for CCR7, yielding a CD45RA+CCR7+ population from which TemRA cells were excluded. Donors were healthy HIV-negative adults with no recently reported acute infections or vaccinations. All donors were Caucasian adults living in Nashville, Tennessee, USA. Blood was collected by leukapheresis, and PBMCs were isolated by Ficoll-Histopaque density gradient centrifugation and then cryopreserved in liquid nitrogen vapor phase. Analytical flow cytometry was used to check the purity and quantity of every magnetically sorted T cell population. Genomic DNA was isolated from every sorted fraction and measured by UV absorbance on a Nanodrop 2000c.

Sequenced material: naive CD8+ T cells sorted from blood. The sample's cell subset or site, from its label and the paper: CD45RA+CCR7+. The TCR comes from a woman under 40 in good health. The chain joins TRBV29-1 to TRBJ2-3; 9 bases in between match TRBD2. The nucleotide sequence reads as follows: TGCAGCGTTGAAGTATGGCTAGCGGGGACAGATACGCAGTATTTT. Its product reads: CSVEVWLAGTDTQYF.